What follows are 17 T cell receptor beta chains derived from one specimen sequenced in a study of CD8+CD57+ T cells in acquired aplastic anemia. TCR beta VDJ and CDR3 profiling used genomic DNA as template. TCRdb processed the reads anew with MiXCR; each CDR3 protein has one entry. Here the sample spans roughly 58,000 distinct CDR3 sequences, less than 65% being singletons. Sequencing was performed on sorted CD4+, CD8+, or CD8+CD57+ T cells (not recorded which) from PBMCs. Receptor source: a human donor in good health, serving as a control.

In its sample, this clonotype was seen many times. The chain joins TRBV14 to TRBJ2-3, with 10 bases lining up with TRBD1. CDR3 length equals 14 residues. The germline gives CDR1 SGHDN, CDR2 FVKESK. V shed 5 bases, J shed 6 bases, and the junction held 5 bases outside the gene matches. The CDR3 nucleotides are TGTGCCAGCAGCAGGGACAGGGGATGGGATACGCAGTATTTT. Residues: CASSRDRGWDTQYF.

This clonotype came up many times. The CDR3 sequence is CASSRAPGDSPLHF. The CDR3 DNA is TGTGCCAGCAGTCGGGCTCCAGGGGATTCACCCCTCCACTTT. This sequence joins TRBV6-1 and TRBJ1-6; possible D gene TRBD1, 6 bases. This CDR3 spans 14 amino acids. V gave up 5 bases and J gave up 8 bases, with 13 bases separating them. Germline CDR1 MNHNS, CDR2 SASEGT.

The V call is TRBV24-1, the J call TRBJ2-7; 10 bases align to TRBD1. This CDR3 comprises 15 residues. Trimming cost V 5 bases and J 2 bases; bases outside gene matches: 5. Germline V CDR1 and CDR2: KGHDR, SFDVKD. CDR3 sequence: CATSAGTGAAYEQYF. The CDR3 region has the DNA TGTGCCACCAGTGCCGGGACAGGGGCCGCCTACGAGCAGTACTTC.

The chain recombines TRBV19 with TRBJ2-7, with D maybe TRBD1 (6 bases). Trimming left V 4 bases short and J 0 bases short, with 10 bases between. Germline CDR1 reads LNHDA; CDR2 reads SQIVND (reference sequence). CDR3 length: 14 amino acids. The CDR3 region is CASSRQVSSYEQYF. The CDR3 bases are TGTGCCAGTAGTAGACAGGTTAGCTCCTACGAGCAGTACTTC.

Notes on this clonotype: At one of its ends the junction is not consistent with the germline gene, which may arise from a read error. The rearrangement joins TRBV7-3 to TRBJ2-6; D unresolved. The CDR3 runs 16 residues. CDR1 and CDR2 (germline): SGHTA, FQGTGA. The CDR3 loop is CASSSAVYSGANVLTF. For the CDR3, the DNA is TGCGCCAGCAGCTCCGCGGTGTACTCTGGGGCCAACGTCCTGACTTTC. Filled out from reference TRBV7-3 and TRBJ2-6, the complete variable domain reads GAGVSQTPSNKVTEKGKYVELRCDPISGHTALYWYRQSLGQGPEFLIYFQGTGAADDSGLPNDRFFAVRPEGSVSTLKIQRTERGDSAVYLCASSSAVYSGANVLTFGAGSRLTVL.

The CDR3 spells CASSRDRGTSPLHF. The CDR3 DNA follows: TGTGCCAGTAGCAGGGACCGGGGAACTTCACCCCTCCACTTT. The chain employs TRBV19 and TRBJ1-6, with D possibly being TRBD1 (5 bases). Per the germline V gene, CDR1 is LNHDA and CDR2 is SQIVND (reference sequence). Trimming shortened V by 6 bases and J by 9 bases, and 15 bases separated the two germline ends. The CDR3 totals 14 residues.

V gene TRBV2 combines with J gene TRBJ1-2; D remains ambiguous. The CDR3 loop spans 13 amino acids. Trimming left V 5 bases short and J 8 bases short, with 15 bases between. CDR1 and CDR2 from the germline V gene are SNHLY and FYNNEI. The CDR3 DNA is TGTGCCAGCAGTACCCAGGAAACCGACGGCTACACCTTC. This encodes CASSTQETDGYTF.

This rearrangement joins TRBV20-1 to TRBJ2-7; D gene uncertain. Trimming pared 0 bases from V and 7 bases from J, leaving 7 bases between. CDR1 and CDR2 from the germline V gene are DFQATT and SNEGSKA (reference sequence). The CDR3 sequence is 11 residues long. The CDR3 is CSAREGFEQYF. Written as DNA, the CDR3 is TGCAGTGCTAGAGAGGGGTTTGAGCAGTACTTC.

The chain links TRBV15 to TRBJ2-3; D unresolved. The germline V gene has CDR1 LNHNV and CDR2 YYDKDF (reference sequence). Trimming removed 2 bases from V and 4 bases from J, with 7 bases in between. This CDR3 spans 13 amino acids. CDR3 bases: TGTGCCACCAGCAGACCTAGGGCAGATACGCAGTATTTT. Amino acid sequence: CATSRPRADTQYF.

The chain carries TRBV29-1 and TRBJ1-2; D is possibly TRBD1 (6 bases). Germline V gene data show CDR1 as SQVTM and CDR2 as ANQGSEA. The CDR3 runs 13 residues. V lost 3 bases to trimming and J lost 4 bases, with 12 bases between them. The DNA for the CDR3 is TGCAGCGTTGATCCCCGGGACACCTATGGCTACACCTTC. Protein product: CSVDPRDTYGYTF.

J is TRBJ1-6 and V is TRBV7-9, with 9 bases matching TRBD1. This CDR3 contains 12 residues. CDR1 and CDR2 (germline): SEHNR, FQNEAQ (reference sequence). V lost 9 bases and J lost 8; bases outside the gene matches: 2. The CDR3 sequence: CASRQGDSPLHF. In DNA, the CDR3 is TGTGCCAGTAGACAGGGGGATTCACCCCTCCACTTT. Full variable domain (remainder filled in from reference TRBV7-9 and TRBJ1-6): DTGVSQNPRHKITKRGQNVTFRCDPISEHNRLYWYRQTLGQGPEFLTYFQNEAQLEKSRLLSDRFSAERPKGSFSTLEIQRTEQGDSAMYLCASRQGDSPLHFGNGTRLTVT.

This clonotype occurred once. The chain carries TRBV2 and TRBJ1-5, with unresolved D. CDR3 length: 15 residues. Germline loops: CDR1 SNHLY, CDR2 FYNNEI. V lost 2 bases and J lost 1, with 9 bases in between. The CDR3 DNA reads as TGTGCCAGCAGTGAAACCCGGGCCAGCAATCAGCCCCAGCATTTT. This codes for CASSETRASNQPQHF.

J is TRBJ1-6 and V is TRBV20-1; 10 nucleotides line up with TRBD1. The CDR3 is 14 amino acids. Germline V gene data show CDR1 as DFQATT and CDR2 as SNEGSKA (reference sequence). The V segment lost 1 base and the J segment 8 bases; nucleotides outside the gene matches: 2. Written as DNA, the CDR3 is TGCAGTGCTAGAGTTGGACAGGGGGATTCACCCCTCCACTTT. Translation: CSARVGQGDSPLHF.

This clonotype was recorded many times. The chain recombines TRBV20-1 with TRBJ2-5; 14 nucleotides agree with TRBD2. Trimming cost V 6 bases and J 5 bases; bases outside gene matches: 14. The CDR3 runs 17 residues. The germline gives CDR1 DFQATT, CDR2 SNEGSKA (reference sequence). The CDR3 is CSALLGLAGGFDETQYF. The CDR3 coding sequence is TGCAGTGCCCTCCTAGGACTAGCGGGAGGTTTTGACGAGACCCAGTACTTC.

The chain couples TRBV24-1 to TRBJ2-7; 8 nucleotides match TRBD1. CDR3 size: 19 residues. V shed 5 bases, J shed 0 bases, and the junction held 17 bases outside the gene matches. CDR1 and CDR2 from the germline V gene are KGHDR and SFDVKD. The CDR3: CATSGPDRVWTTLSYEQYF. CDR3 nucleotides: TGTGCCACCAGTGGCCCGGACAGGGTCTGGACTACCCTCTCCTACGAGCAGTACTTC.

The rearrangement joins TRBV20-1 to TRBJ2-5; possible D gene TRBD1, 7 bases. Germline CDR1 is DFQATT and CDR2 is SNEGSKA (reference sequence). CDR3 length: 16 residues. Trimming pared 0 bases from V and 2 bases from J, leaving 16 bases between. The CDR3 is CSARDESGGSQETQYF. DNA of the CDR3: TGCAGTGCTAGAGACGAGTCAGGGGGGAGTCAAGAGACCCAGTACTTC.

As to this clonotype: Its ends do not fully match the called genes, so a read error is possible. The chain combines TRBV7-9 with TRBJ2-5; TRBD2 is a possible D gene (7 bases). This CDR3 is 12 amino acids long. CDR1 is SEHNR, CDR2 FQNEAQ, per germline (reference sequence). CDR3 amino acids: CASSGGQATQYF. In DNA, the CDR3 is TGTGCCAGCTCGGGGGGACAAGCGACCCAGTACTTC.